This T cell receptor beta chain emerged from a study of shared clonotypes between healthy human individuals. General study findings and limits: Clonotypes which were not shared had lower generation probabilities than clonotypes that all four donors shared.

Sequencing was performed with immunoSEQ multiplex PCR; in TCRdb, only in-frame clones are kept and a portion is missing. The sample includes around 2,000,000 clones, roughly 95% of them seen just once. Concerning this clone: Its antigen is still unknown.

The origin of this receptor is a man aged 18 to 29 in good health. Sequencing was performed on naive CD4+ T cells sorted from blood. Noted subset: CD45RA+ positively selected.

The chain's CDR3 is CASSQNQGTEAFF. The CDR3 DNA reads TGTGCCAGCAGCCAGAACCAGGGTACTGAAGCTTTCTTT. V gene TRBV7-9 combines with J gene TRBJ1-1; D perhaps matches TRBD1 (5 bases). CDR3 length equals 13 residues. The V gene lost 5 bases and the J gene lost 5 bases, with 12 bases spanning the gap. Germline V gives CDR1 SEHNR, CDR2 FQNEAQ (reference sequence).